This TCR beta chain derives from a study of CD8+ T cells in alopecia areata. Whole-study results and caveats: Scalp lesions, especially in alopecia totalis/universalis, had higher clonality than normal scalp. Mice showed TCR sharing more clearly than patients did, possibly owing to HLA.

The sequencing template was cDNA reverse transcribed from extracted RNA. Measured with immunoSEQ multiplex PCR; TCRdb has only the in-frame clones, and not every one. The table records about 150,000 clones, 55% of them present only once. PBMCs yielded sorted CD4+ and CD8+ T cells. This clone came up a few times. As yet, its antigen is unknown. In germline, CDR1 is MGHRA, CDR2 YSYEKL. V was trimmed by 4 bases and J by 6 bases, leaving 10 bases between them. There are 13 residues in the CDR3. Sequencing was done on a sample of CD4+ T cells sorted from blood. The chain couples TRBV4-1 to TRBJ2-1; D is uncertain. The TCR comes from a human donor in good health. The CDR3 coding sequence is TGCGCCAGCAGCCCCCAAACGGTCAATGAGCAGTTCTTC. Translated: CASSPQTVNEQFF.